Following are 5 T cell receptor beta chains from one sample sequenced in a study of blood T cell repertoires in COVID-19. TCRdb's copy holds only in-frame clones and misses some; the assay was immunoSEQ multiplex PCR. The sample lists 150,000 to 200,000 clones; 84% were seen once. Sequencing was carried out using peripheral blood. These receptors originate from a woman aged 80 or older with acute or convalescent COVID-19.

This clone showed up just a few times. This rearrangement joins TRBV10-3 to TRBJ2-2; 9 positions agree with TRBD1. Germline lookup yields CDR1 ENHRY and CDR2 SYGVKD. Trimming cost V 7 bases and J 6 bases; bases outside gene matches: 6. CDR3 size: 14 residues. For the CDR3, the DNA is TGTGCCATCATGAGGACAGGGGAGGCCGGGGAGCTGTTTTTT. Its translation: CAIMRTGEAGELFF.

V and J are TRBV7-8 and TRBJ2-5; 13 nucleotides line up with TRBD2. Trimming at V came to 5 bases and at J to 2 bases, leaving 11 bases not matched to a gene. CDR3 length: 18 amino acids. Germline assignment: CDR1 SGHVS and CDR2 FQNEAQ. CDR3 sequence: CASSPRTSGGPLQETQYF. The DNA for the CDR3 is TGTGCCAGCAGCCCCCGGACTAGCGGGGGCCCTTTACAAGAGACCCAGTACTTC.

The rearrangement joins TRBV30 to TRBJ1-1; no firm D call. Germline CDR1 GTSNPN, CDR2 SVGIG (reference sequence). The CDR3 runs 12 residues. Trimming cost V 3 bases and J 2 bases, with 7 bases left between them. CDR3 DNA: TGTGCCTGGAGGGCGGGTAACACTGAAGCTTTCTTT. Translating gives CAWRAGNTEAFF.

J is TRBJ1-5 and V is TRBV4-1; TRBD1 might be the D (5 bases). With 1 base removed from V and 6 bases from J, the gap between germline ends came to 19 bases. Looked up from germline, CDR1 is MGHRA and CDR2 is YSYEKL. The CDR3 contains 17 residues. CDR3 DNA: TGCGCCAGCAGCCAAGCCCTTGTAAGGGGCCCGGGTCAGCCCCAGCATTTT. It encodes CASSQALVRGPGQPQHF.

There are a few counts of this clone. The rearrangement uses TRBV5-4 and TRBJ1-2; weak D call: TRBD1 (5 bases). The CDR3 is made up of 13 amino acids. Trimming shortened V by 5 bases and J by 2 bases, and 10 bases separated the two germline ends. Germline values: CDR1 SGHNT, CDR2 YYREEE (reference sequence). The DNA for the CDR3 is TGTGCCAGCAGGACAGCAAGGAACTATGGCTACACCTTC. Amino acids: CASRTARNYGYTF.